This passage covers 25 T cell receptor beta chains from one sample sequenced in a study of T cells in Graves' hyperthyroidism and ophthalmopathy. What was amplified from RNA transcripts were TCR beta CDR3 regions. The study used the HTBI primer set for a first-round RT-PCR of the TCR CDR3. Each CDR3 protein gets one entry after TCRdb re-called the multiplex PCR reads with MiXCR. The sample yields about 350,000 distinct CDR3 sequences, about 14% seen once. What was sequenced was blood. The origin of the receptors is a woman in her twenties or thirties with Graves' hyperthyroidism.

The table lists this clonotype with many counts. The rearrangement joins TRBV28 to TRBJ2-7; maybe TRBD1 (5 bases). The CDR3 consists of 15 residues. CDR1 is MDHEN and CDR2 is SYDVKM in the germline V gene. Trimming shortened V by 7 bases and J by 3 bases, and 19 bases separated the two germline ends. CDR3 DNA: TGTGCCAGCAACACCGTCAGGGCTTTTAACTACGAGCAGTACTTC. Protein sequence: CASNTVRAFNYEQYF.

This chain links TRBV7-9 with TRBJ2-2; D remains ambiguous. Germline V gene data show CDR1 as SEHNR and CDR2 as FQNEAQ (reference sequence). The CDR3 loop spans 12 amino acids. The ends were cut back, 8 bases at V and 7 bases at J, with 11 bases in the middle. The CDR3 sequence is CASEQVNGELFF. The CDR3 DNA is TGTGCCAGCGAACAAGTTAACGGGGAGCTGTTTTTT.

This clonotype occurred a few times. V and J are TRBV27 and TRBJ1-6; D unclear. CDR1 and CDR2 from the germline V gene are MNHEY and SMNVEV (reference sequence). The CDR3 consists of 13 residues. V shed 8 bases and J shed 9 bases, with 14 bases lying between them. CDR3 sequence (DNA): TGTGCCAGCCGCGACCCGGGGAGTTCACCCCTCCACTTT. It yields the protein CASRDPGSSPLHF.

Ten or more counts support this clonotype. This chain's CDR3 is CASTLGAGLYSPLHF. The CDR3, as DNA: TGTGCCAGCACATTGGGGGCCGGACTATATTCACCCCTCCACTTT. The V and J genes are TRBV12-3 or TRBV12-4 and TRBJ1-6; the D gene is possibly TRBD1 (6 bases). The CDR3 sequence is 15 residues long. V lost 7 bases and J 8 bases, leaving 18 bases between the germline ends.

The rearrangement joins TRBV20-1 to TRBJ2-1; D not certain. The ends were cut back, 2 bases at V and 0 bases at J, with 8 bases in the middle. The CDR3 length is 14 residues. Germline V gene sequence: CDR1 DFQATT, CDR2 SNEGSKA (reference sequence). The CDR3 region is CSARLLSSYNEQFF. In DNA form, the CDR3 reads TGCAGTGCTAGACTCTTGAGCTCCTACAATGAGCAGTTCTTC.

This chain joins TRBV20-1 and TRBJ1-3, with TRBD1 identical over 9 bases. V shed 5 bases, J shed 4 bases, and the junction held 6 bases outside the gene matches. The germline gives CDR1 DFQATT, CDR2 SNEGSKA (reference sequence). CDR3 length equals 14 residues. The CDR3 protein is CSASRDRVGNTIYF. CDR3 sequence (DNA): TGCAGTGCTTCCCGGGACAGGGTGGGAAACACCATATATTTT.

This clonotype was detected ten times or more. This chain uses TRBV7-9 with TRBJ1-1; D is uncertain. Trimming cost V 3 bases and J 6 bases, with 8 bases left between them. This CDR3 contains 12 residues. CDR1 is SEHNR, CDR2 FQNEAQ, per germline (reference sequence). The CDR3 coding sequence is TGTGCCAGCAGCTTTTCAGGTCCTGAAGCTTTCTTT. Translation: CASSFSGPEAFF.

As concerns this clonotype: A read error may produce the germline difference seen at one junction end. V usage is TRBV11-2 and J usage is TRBJ2-1, with 8 bases lining up with TRBD2. The CDR3 loop spans 13 amino acids. The germline V gene has CDR1 SGHAT and CDR2 FQNNGV. Here the CDR3 reads CASGAGASHEQFF. The CDR3 nucleotides are TGTGCCAGCGGAGCGGGAGCTTCACATGAGCAGTTTTTC. The full variable domain, in which reference TRBV11-2 and TRBJ2-1 provide the parts outside the CDR3, is EAGVAQSPRYKIIEKRQSVAFWCNPISGHATLYWYQQILGQGPKLLIQFQNNGVVDDSQLPKDRFSAERLKGVDSTLKIQPAKLEDSAVYLCASGAGASHEQFFGPGTRLTVL.

This clonotype came up many times. The genes are TRBV28 and TRBJ2-3; TRBD2 might be the D (7 bases). V was trimmed by 7 bases and J by 3 bases, leaving 17 bases between them. CDR1 and CDR2 from the germline V gene are MDHEN and SYDVKM. The CDR3 loop spans 15 amino acids. The chain's CDR3 is CASTSGGRGTDTQYF. CDR3 coding DNA: TGTGCCAGCACCTCCGGTGGGAGGGGGACAGATACGCAGTATTTT.

This clonotype has more than one count but fewer than ten. DNA of the CDR3: TGTGCCTGGAGTCCCGGACTGGACACTGAAGCTTTCTTT. Residues: CAWSPGLDTEAFF. This rearrangement joins TRBV30 to TRBJ1-1, with D uncertain. Between the trimmed V and J ends, which lost 2 bases and 3 bases, there was a span of 10 bases. Germline V gene lookup returns CDR1 GTSNPN and CDR2 SVGIG (reference sequence). The CDR3 covers 13 residues. Supplemented by reference TRBV30 and TRBJ1-1, the full variable domain reads SQTIHQWPATLVQPVGSPLSLECTVEGTSNPNLYWYRQAAGRGLQLLFYSVGIGQISSEVPQNLSASRPQDRQFILSSKKLLLSDSGFYLCAWSPGLDTEAFFGQGTRLTVV.

Concerning this clonotype itself: It may be a read error: a sequence one base away is much more abundant. The genes are TRBV29-1 and TRBJ2-5; TRBD1 matches at 7 bases. Germline CDR1 and CDR2: SQVTM and ANQGSEA. CDR3 size: 13 residues. V was clipped by 3 bases and J by 4 bases; unmatched bases: 5. CDR3 nucleotide sequence: TGCAGCGTTGATCGGGGACAGCGAGAGACCCAGTACTTC. This sequence encodes CSVDRGQRETQYF.

This clonotype was observed many times. The chain couples TRBV13 to TRBJ2-3, with a weak D call TRBD1 (6 bases). This CDR3 spans 14 amino acids. The V gene lost 2 bases and the J gene lost 2 bases, with 8 bases spanning the gap. Germline lookup yields CDR1 PRHDT and CDR2 FYEKMQ (reference sequence). This CDR3 reads CASSLQGTTDTQYF. The CDR3, as DNA: TGTGCCAGCAGCTTACAGGGGACCACAGATACGCAGTATTTT.

There are many counts of this clonotype. The chain links TRBV12-3 or TRBV12-4 to TRBJ1-4; D perhaps matches TRBD1 (6 bases). Trimming shortened V by 3 bases and J by 8 bases, and 13 bases separated the two germline ends. The CDR3 consists of 14 residues. The CDR3 is CASSFGGLEEKLFF. As DNA, the CDR3 is TGTGCCAGCAGTTTCGGGGGGCTCGAAGAAAAACTGTTTTTT.

A few counts support this clonotype. CDR3 in amino acids: CAIQQGMNTEAFF. In DNA form, the CDR3 reads TGCGCCATTCAACAGGGTATGAACACTGAAGCTTTCTTT. V gene TRBV10-2 combines with J gene TRBJ1-1, with D perhaps TRBD1 (6 bases). Germline values: CDR1 WSHSY, CDR2 SAAADI. V gave up 10 bases and J gave up 0 bases, with 12 bases separating them. The CDR3 runs to 13 residues.

This clonotype was counted only a few times. The junction departs from the called germline gene at one end, perhaps through a read error. This chain joins TRBV5-4 and TRBJ1-2; D uncertain. This CDR3 is 13 amino acids long. Germline-derived CDR1 and CDR2 are SGHNT and YYREEE (reference sequence). CDR3 loop: CASSLEETYGYTF. The CDR3 DNA sequence: TGTGCCAGCAGTTTGGAAGAGACCTATGGCTACACCTTC. The complete variable domain, with remaining parts taken from reference TRBV5-4 and TRBJ1-2, reads ETGVTQSPTHLIKTRGQQVTLRCSSQSGHNTVSWYQQALGQGPQFIFQYYREEENGRGNFPPRFSGLQFPNYSSELNVNALELDDSALYLCASSLEETYGYTFGSGTRLTVV.

The table lists this clonotype with many counts. The V call is TRBV6-1, the J call TRBJ2-5; D is unclear. The CDR3 runs 15 residues. Germline V gene lookup returns CDR1 MNHNS and CDR2 SASEGT. V dropped 5 bases and J dropped 6 bases, with 19 bases sitting between them. The CDR3 region is CASSSRAPNRQTQYF. CDR3 nucleotide sequence: TGTGCCAGCAGTTCCCGGGCCCCAAATCGGCAGACCCAGTACTTC.

The genes are TRBV28 and TRBJ2-5; D may be TRBD1 (6 bases). Germline assignment: CDR1 MDHEN and CDR2 SYDVKM. The ends were cut back, 5 bases at V and 5 bases at J, with 15 bases in the middle. The CDR3 runs 14 residues. CDR3 sequence reads: CASSPGQLEETQYF. The DNA for the CDR3 is TGTGCCAGCAGTCCAGGACAGTTGGAGGAGACCCAGTACTTC.

The chain recombines TRBV4-2 with TRBJ2-2; 9 bases match TRBD2. The CDR3 runs 19 residues. Trimming at V came to 6 bases and at J to 3 bases, leaving 17 bases not matched to a gene. CDR1 and CDR2 (germline): LGHNA, YNFKEQ. CDR3 sequence (DNA): TGTGCCAGCAGGCCAACGACCGGGACTAGCCAGGTGGACACCGGGGAGCTGTTTTTT. Its protein product is CASRPTTGTSQVDTGELFF.

This clonotype was found a few times. The chain is built from TRBV29-1 and TRBJ2-2, with D maybe TRBD2 (5 bases). V dropped 0 bases and J dropped 1 base, with 9 bases sitting between them. This CDR3 has 15 amino acids. Germline V lookup: CDR1 SQVTM, CDR2 ANQGSEA. The CDR3 nucleotides read TGCAGCGTTGAAGAGGGTCGGGGGAACACCGGGGAGCTGTTTTTT. The encoded protein is CSVEEGRGNTGELFF.

CDR3 in DNA: TGCAGCCCCTGGACAGGGGACACTGAAGCTTTCTTT. Protein product: CSPWTGDTEAFF. The chain carries TRBV20-1 and TRBJ1-1, with 9 bases fitting TRBD1. Per germline, CDR1 DFQATT and CDR2 SNEGSKA (reference sequence). This CDR3 comprises 12 residues.

The sample holds many counts of this clonotype. V is TRBV10-2 and J is TRBJ1-1; the D is unclear. Germline CDR1 WSHSY, CDR2 SAAADI. V was cut by 9 bases and J by 1 base, with 9 bases left in between. The CDR3 is 12 residues long. The CDR3 region has the DNA TGCGCCAGTAGGGTAGAGAACACTGAAGCTTTCTTT. Encoded protein: CASRVENTEAFF.

This clonotype was counted at least ten times. V is TRBV11-2 and J is TRBJ2-5, with 15 bases that match TRBD2. The V segment lost 5 bases and the J segment 5 bases; nucleotides outside the gene matches: 15. The CDR3 runs 19 residues. Germline V CDR1 and CDR2: SGHAT, FQNNGV. CDR3: CASSVHTGLAGGPRETQYF. The CDR3 nucleotides read TGTGCCAGCAGCGTACACACCGGACTAGCGGGAGGGCCAAGGGAGACCCAGTACTTC.

This clonotype was found many times. V and J are TRBV2 and TRBJ1-1; 10 bases fit TRBD1. This CDR3 spans 12 amino acids. J was trimmed by 10 bases and V by 5 bases; bases with no gene match: 4. The V gene's germline CDR1 is SNHLY and CDR2 FYNNEI. The CDR3 is CASSRDRGVAFF. The CDR3 bases are TGTGCCAGCAGTCGGGACAGGGGTGTAGCTTTCTTT. Using reference TRBV2 and TRBJ1-1 for the parts outside the CDR3, the full variable domain is EPEVTQTPSHQVTQMGQEVILRCVPISNHLYFYWYRQILGQKVEFLVSFYNNEISEKSEIFDDQFSVERPDGSNFTLKIRSTKLEDSAMYFCASSRDRGVAFFGQGTRLTVV.

This clonotype was picked up a small number of times. The rearrangement links TRBV30 to TRBJ2-3, with D possibly TRBD1 on 6 matching bases. With 6 bases removed from V and 1 base from J, the gap between germline ends came to 11 bases. Germline CDR1 reads GTSNPN; CDR2 reads SVGIG (reference sequence). The CDR3 runs 13 residues. The CDR3 loop reads CACTKGGTDTQYF. Written as DNA, the CDR3 is TGTGCCTGTACGAAGGGGGGCACAGATACGCAGTATTTT.

This clonotype was detected ten times or more. This chain joins TRBV15 and TRBJ2-1; TRBD1 matches at 10 bases. CDR3 length: 20 residues. CDR1 and CDR2 from the germline V gene are LNHNV and YYDKDF (reference sequence). The J segment lost 0 bases and the V segment lost 3 bases, leaving 14 bases of the junction unmatched. CDR3 amino acids: CATSRTPGTGVLSSYNEQFF. The CDR3 DNA is TGTGCCACCAGCAGGACCCCCGGGACAGGGGTTTTAAGCTCCTACAATGAGCAGTTCTTC.